This T cell receptor beta chain was profiled in a study of shared clonotypes between healthy human individuals. The overall study: Plates per donor: three CD4 naive, three CD4 memory, two CD8 naive, one CD8 memory. Broader study findings: Several donors held about 5% of naive CD4 clonotypes in common. Estimated clonotype richness was generally higher in naive than memory subsets.

The CDR3 has 11 amino acids. Germline V CDR1 and CDR2: MNHNS, SASEGT. Trimming shortened V by 3 bases and J by 1 base, and 0 bases separated the two germline ends. Comment on this clone: Its specificity is not known. Other DNA sequences within the sample encode an identical CDR3.

Sequencing was performed with immunoSEQ multiplex PCR; in TCRdb, only in-frame clones are kept and a portion is missing. Among nearly 600,000 clones, around 95% were seen once, and the ten largest hold roughly 0.1%. Naive CD8 populations comprised CD45RO-negative cells positively selected for CCR7, excluding terminally differentiated effector memory CD45RA+ cells. This clonotype was obtained from a woman in her 30s in good health. This sequence joins TRBV6-1 and TRBJ1-1; the D is unclear. Sequences were obtained from naive CD8+ T cells sorted from blood. The CDR3 DNA sequence: TGTGCCAGCAGTGAGAACACTGAAGCTTTCTTT. Protein sequence: CASSENTEAFF.